Reported below is one TCR beta chain. Its specificity is unknown. The source of the sample is a study of cytomegalovirus exposure and HLA in healthy donors. Whole-study findings and limits: Confirmation in vitro established that three CMV-associated chains were specific for CMV antigens. Earlier results showed most TCR beta V segments being productive about 90% or about 30% of the time. The study recorded about 150 TCR beta chains that were cytomegalovirus-associated. Sequencing likely produced, as an artifact, a cluster of highly shared sequence variants.

Vbeta (60) and Jbeta (13) primers were used in the PCR. Clones were sequenced by immunoSEQ multiplex PCR, and TCRdb holds only the in-frame ones, with some missing. This table holds some 150,000 clones, roughly 65% found once. Germline-derived CDR1 and CDR2 are LNHDA and SQIVND (reference sequence). The CDR3 is 14 residues long. J gave up 11 bases and V 5 bases, and 12 bases lay outside the gene matches. V usage is TRBV19 and J usage is TRBJ1-2, with 9 bases identical to TRBD1. Sequencing input: PBMCs. The sequence derives from a woman aged 30 to 39 in good health and CMV-seronegative. The CDR3 here is CASSPQVGTGWYTF. CDR3 DNA sequence: TGTGCCAGTAGTCCTCAAGTCGGGACAGGGTGGTACACCTTC.